This TCR beta chain was identified in a study of graft-versus-host responses after intestinal transplantation. About the study: Those transplanted obtained multivisceral, liver-intestinal, or isolated intestinal grafts. Recipients were all induced with anti-thymocyte globulin, then given tacrolimus and steroids for approximately three years. General study findings and limits: Allografts carried high graft-versus-host to host-versus-graft clonal ratios in patients having graft-donor T cell macrochimerism. Recipient marrow showed GvH clones, some seen first in ileum or blood.

Some clones are missing from TCRdb's copy, which holds only in-frame ones; the method was immunoSEQ multiplex PCR. The sample includes 100,000 or so clones, under 95% of them seen just once. The CDR3 has 15 residues. V lost 5 bases, J lost 1 base, and 15 bases lay in between. CDR1 and CDR2 from the germline V gene are SEHNR and FQNEAQ (reference sequence). Comments on this clone: Its specificity is unknown.

The chain is built from TRBV7-9 and TRBJ2-7; TRBD1 is a possible D gene (6 bases). The receptor was derived from a human donor who received an intestinal transplant. Source: unstimulated CD8+ T cells sorted from spleen or lymph node cells, taken before intestinal transplant. The CDR3 sequence is CASSPLTGISYEQYF. DNA for the CDR3: TGTGCCAGCAGCCCACTTACAGGGATTTCCTACGAGCAGTACTTC.